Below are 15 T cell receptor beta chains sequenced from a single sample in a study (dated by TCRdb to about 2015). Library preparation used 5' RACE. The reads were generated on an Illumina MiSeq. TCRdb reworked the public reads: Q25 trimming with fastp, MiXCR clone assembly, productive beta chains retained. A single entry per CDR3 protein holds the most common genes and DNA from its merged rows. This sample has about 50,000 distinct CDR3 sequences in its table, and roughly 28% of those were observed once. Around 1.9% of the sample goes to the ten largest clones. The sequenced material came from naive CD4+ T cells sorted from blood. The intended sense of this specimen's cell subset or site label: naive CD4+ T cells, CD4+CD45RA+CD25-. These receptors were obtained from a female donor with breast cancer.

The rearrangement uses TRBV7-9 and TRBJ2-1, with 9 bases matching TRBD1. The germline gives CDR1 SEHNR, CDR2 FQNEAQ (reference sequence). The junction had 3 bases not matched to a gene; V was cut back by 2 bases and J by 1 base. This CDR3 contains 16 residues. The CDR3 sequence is CASSLMGQGSYNEQFF. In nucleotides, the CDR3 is TGTGCCAGCAGCTTAATGGGACAGGGTTCCTACAATGAGCAGTTCTTC.

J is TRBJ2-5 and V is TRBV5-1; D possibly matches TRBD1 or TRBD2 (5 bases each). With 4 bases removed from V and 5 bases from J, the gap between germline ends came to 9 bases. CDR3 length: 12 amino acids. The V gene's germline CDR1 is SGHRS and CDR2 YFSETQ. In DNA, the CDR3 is TGCGCCAGCAGCCGGGACGGCGAGACCCAGTACTTC. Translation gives CASSRDGETQYF.

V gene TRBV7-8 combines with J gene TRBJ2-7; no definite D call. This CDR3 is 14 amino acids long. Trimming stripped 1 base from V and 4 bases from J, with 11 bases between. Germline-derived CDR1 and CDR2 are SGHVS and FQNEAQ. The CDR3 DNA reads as TGTGCCAGCAGCTTAGAAGTTTGGGGTTACGAGCAGTACTTC. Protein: CASSLEVWGYEQYF.

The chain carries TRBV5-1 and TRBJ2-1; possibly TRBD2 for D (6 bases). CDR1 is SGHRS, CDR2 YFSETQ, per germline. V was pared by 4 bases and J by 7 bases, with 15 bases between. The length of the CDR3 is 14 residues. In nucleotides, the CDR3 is TGCGCCAGCAGCCATACTTGGGCGGGGAATGAGCAGTTCTTC. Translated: CASSHTWAGNEQFF.

The CDR3 sequence: CASSTPDSAGETQYF. CDR3 nucleotides: TGCGCCAGCAGCACACCGGACAGCGCGGGGGAGACCCAGTACTTC. This chain links TRBV5-1 with TRBJ2-5, with D perhaps TRBD1 or TRBD2 (6 bases each). The CDR3 totals 15 residues. V lost 4 bases and J lost 5, with 18 bases in between. Germline CDR1 reads SGHRS; CDR2 reads YFSETQ.

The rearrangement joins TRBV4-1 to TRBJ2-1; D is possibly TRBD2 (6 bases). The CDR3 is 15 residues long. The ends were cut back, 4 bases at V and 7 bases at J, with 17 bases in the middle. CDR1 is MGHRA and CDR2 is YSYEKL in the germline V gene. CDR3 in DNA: TGCGCCAGCAGCCGAACTGCGAGGGAGGCTAATGAGCAGTTCTTC. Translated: CASSRTAREANEQFF.

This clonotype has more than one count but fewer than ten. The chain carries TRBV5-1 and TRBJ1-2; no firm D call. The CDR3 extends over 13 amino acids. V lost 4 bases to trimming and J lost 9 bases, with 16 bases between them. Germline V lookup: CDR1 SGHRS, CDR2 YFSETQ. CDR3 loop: CASSPDGEYSYTF. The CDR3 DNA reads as TGCGCCAGCAGCCCGGATGGGGAGTATAGCTACACCTTC.

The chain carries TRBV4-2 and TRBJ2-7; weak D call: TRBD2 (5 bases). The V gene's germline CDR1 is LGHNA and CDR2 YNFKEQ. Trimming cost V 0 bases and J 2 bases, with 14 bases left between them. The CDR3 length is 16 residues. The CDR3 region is CASSQDLGLATYEQYF. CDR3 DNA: TGTGCCAGCAGCCAAGATTTAGGACTCGCAACCTACGAGCAGTACTTC.

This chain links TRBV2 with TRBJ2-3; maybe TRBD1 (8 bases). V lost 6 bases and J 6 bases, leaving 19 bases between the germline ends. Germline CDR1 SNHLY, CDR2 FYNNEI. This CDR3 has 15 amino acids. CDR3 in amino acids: CASSQGAGGSDTQYF. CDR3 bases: TGTGCCAGCAGCCAGGGGGCCGGGGGGTCGGATACGCAGTATTTT. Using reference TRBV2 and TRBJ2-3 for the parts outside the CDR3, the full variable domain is EPEVTQTPSHQVTQMGQEVILRCVPISNHLYFYWYRQILGQKVEFLVSFYNNEISEKSEIFDDQFSVERPDGSNFTLKIRSTKLEDSAMYFCASSQGAGGSDTQYFGPGTRLTVL.

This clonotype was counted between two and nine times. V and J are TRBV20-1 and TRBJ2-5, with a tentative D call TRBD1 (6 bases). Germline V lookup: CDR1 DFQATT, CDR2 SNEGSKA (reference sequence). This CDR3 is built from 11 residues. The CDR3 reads CSEEQGETQYF. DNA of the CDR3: TGCAGCGAAGAGCAGGGGGAGACCCAGTACTTC.

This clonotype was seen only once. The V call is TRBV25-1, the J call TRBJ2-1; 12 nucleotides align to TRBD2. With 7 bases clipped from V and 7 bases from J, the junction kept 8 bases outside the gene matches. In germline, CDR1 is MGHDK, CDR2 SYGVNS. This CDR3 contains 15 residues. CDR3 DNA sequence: TGTGCCAGCACACCGGGACTAGCGGGTTTTAATGAGCAGTTCTTC. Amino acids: CASTPGLAGFNEQFF.

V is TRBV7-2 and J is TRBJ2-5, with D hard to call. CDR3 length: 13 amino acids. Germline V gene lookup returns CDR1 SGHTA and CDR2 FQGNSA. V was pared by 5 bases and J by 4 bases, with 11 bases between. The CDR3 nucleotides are TGTGCCAGCAGCCCTGATCGGGTAGAGACCCAGTACTTC. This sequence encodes CASSPDRVETQYF.

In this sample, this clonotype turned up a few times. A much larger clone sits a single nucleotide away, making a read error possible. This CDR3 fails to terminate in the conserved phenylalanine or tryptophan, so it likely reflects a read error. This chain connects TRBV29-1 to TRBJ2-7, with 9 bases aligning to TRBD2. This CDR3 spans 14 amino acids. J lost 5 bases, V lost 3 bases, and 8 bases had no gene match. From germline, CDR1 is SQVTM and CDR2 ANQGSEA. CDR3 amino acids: CSVEVPGLADEQYI. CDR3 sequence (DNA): TGCAGCGTTGAGGTCCCGGGACTAGCCGACGAGCAGTACATC.

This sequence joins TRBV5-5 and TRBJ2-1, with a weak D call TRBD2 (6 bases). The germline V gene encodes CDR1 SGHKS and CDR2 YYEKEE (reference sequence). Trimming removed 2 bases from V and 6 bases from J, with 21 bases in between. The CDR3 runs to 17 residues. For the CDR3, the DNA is TGTGCCAGCAGCTTTGAGGGCGGGGCGCAAGGGATCAATGAGCAGTTCTTC. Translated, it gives CASSFEGGAQGINEQFF.

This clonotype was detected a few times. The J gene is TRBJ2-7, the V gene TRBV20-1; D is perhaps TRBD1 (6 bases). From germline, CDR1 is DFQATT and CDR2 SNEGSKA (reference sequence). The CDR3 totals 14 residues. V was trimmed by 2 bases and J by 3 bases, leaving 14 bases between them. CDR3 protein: CSARLAGVVYEQYF. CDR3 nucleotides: TGCAGTGCTAGATTGGCAGGGGTCGTCTACGAGCAGTACTTC.